Presented here are 23 T cell receptor beta chains from one specimen sequenced in a study of PD-1 blockade in classical Hodgkin lymphoma (dated by TCRdb to 2020 to 2022). According to the study, the label for this sample's time point signals: cycle 2 day 1 (C2D1) of nivolumab. Every trial patient had relapsed after autologous stem cell transplantation, and cohorts A, B and C differed in prior brentuximab vedotin exposure. Libraries were built with the immunoSEQ multiplex PCR assay. This is the immuneACCESS table as TCRdb keeps it, with only in-frame sequences that have V and J called. A part of the clones is gone; compared with another copy, unresolved V genes explain less than half, and the rest is unexplained. The sample records some 150,000 clones, around four fifths of which are singletons. The ten top clones hold roughly 9.8% of the sample. Here the sequenced sample was peripheral blood mononuclear cells (PBMCs), taken before the second cycle of nivolumab. Receptors were obtained from a human donor with classical Hodgkin lymphoma.

The rearrangement joins TRBV7-3 to TRBJ1-3, with D unresolved. The V end lost 5 bases, the J end lost 0 bases, and 14 bases lay between the germline ends. This CDR3 comprises 16 residues. Germline CDR1 reads SGHTA; CDR2 reads FQGTGA. CDR3 sequence: CASSALGGSSGNTIYF. The CDR3 DNA reads as TGTGCCAGCAGCGCCCTTGGCGGATCCTCTGGAAACACCATATATTTT.

The V call is TRBV2, the J call TRBJ1-3; possible D gene TRBD1, 5 bases. The ends were cut back, 5 bases at V and 2 bases at J, with 13 bases in the middle. The CDR3 contains 15 residues. The germline CDR1 and CDR2 sequences are SNHLY and FYNNEI. The CDR3 region has the DNA TGTGCCAGCAGTAATGGGGCAGAGGCTGGAAACACCATATATTTT. The encoded protein is CASSNGAEAGNTIYF. Full variable domain (remainder filled in from reference TRBV2 and TRBJ1-3): EPEVTQTPSHQVTQMGQEVILRCVPISNHLYFYWYRQILGQKVEFLVSFYNNEISEKSEIFDDQFSVERPDGSNFTLKIRSTKLEDSAMYFCASSNGAEAGNTIYFGEGSWLTVV.

This CDR3 reads CASSYPGGYEQYF. The CDR3 DNA reads TGTGCCAGCAGTTACCCGGGAGGTTACGAGCAGTACTTC. V and J are TRBV6-5 and TRBJ2-7; TRBD2 agrees at 7 bases. The J segment lost 4 bases and the V segment lost 2 bases, leaving 2 bases of the junction unmatched. Germline loops: CDR1 MNHEY, CDR2 SVGAGI. The CDR3 has 13 residues.

The genes are TRBV9 and TRBJ2-3, with D hard to call. Deletions cut 0 bases from V and 6 bases from J, with 8 bases between. The CDR3 length is 13 residues. Germline V gives CDR1 SGDLS, CDR2 YYNGEE. The CDR3 DNA follows: TGTGCCAGCAGCGTAGTGGGCCGTGATACGCAGTATTTT. Translation: CASSVVGRDTQYF.

The chain links TRBV7-7 to TRBJ2-1; 12 nucleotides align to TRBD2. Germline V gene lookup returns CDR1 SSHAT and CDR2 FNYEAQ (reference sequence). With 5 bases clipped from V and 6 bases from J, the junction kept 2 bases outside the gene matches. The CDR3 length is 14 residues. CDR3 sequence: CASSPSGRGNEQFF. Written as DNA, the CDR3 is TGTGCCAGCAGCCCTAGCGGGAGGGGCAATGAGCAGTTCTTC.

The V gene is TRBV5-1, the J gene TRBJ2-1; the match to TRBD2 covers 7 bases. V was clipped by 0 bases and J by 7 bases; unmatched bases: 7. CDR1 is SGHRS, CDR2 YFSETQ, per germline. The CDR3 runs 15 residues. CDR3 residues: CASSLDGGSRNEQFF. CDR3 DNA: TGCGCCAGCAGCTTGGACGGCGGGAGTAGGAATGAGCAGTTCTTC.

The gene calls are TRBV2 and TRBJ1-3, with 10 bases that match TRBD1. The CDR3 loop spans 17 amino acids. The germline V gene encodes CDR1 SNHLY and CDR2 FYNNEI. The V gene end was trimmed by 6 bases and the J gene end by 4 bases; junction bases not matched to a gene: 12. The CDR3 loop is CASRGTGATGGGNTIYF. CDR3 bases: TGTGCCAGCAGGGGGACAGGGGCGACAGGAGGAGGAAACACCATATATTTT. Full variable domain (remainder filled in from reference TRBV2 and TRBJ1-3): EPEVTQTPSHQVTQMGQEVILRCVPISNHLYFYWYRQILGQKVEFLVSFYNNEISEKSEIFDDQFSVERPDGSNFTLKIRSTKLEDSAMYFCASRGTGATGGGNTIYFGEGSWLTVV.

The chain uses TRBV7-2 and TRBJ1-2, with 10 nucleotides matching TRBD1. V was pared by 5 bases and J by 8 bases, with 5 bases of the junction left unmatched. This CDR3 region has 13 residues. The germline V gene encodes CDR1 SGHTA and CDR2 FQGNSA. CDR3 region: CASSPDRGPGYTF. The CDR3 nucleotides are TGTGCCAGCAGCCCAGACAGGGGGCCCGGCTACACCTTC.

J is TRBJ1-1 and V is TRBV10-3; D ambiguous. This CDR3 region has 14 residues. From germline, CDR1 is ENHRY and CDR2 SYGVKD. V lost 7 bases and J 0 bases, leaving 12 bases between the germline ends. This CDR3 reads CAITQADMNTEAFF. CDR3 DNA sequence: TGTGCCATCACCCAAGCTGACATGAACACTGAAGCTTTCTTT.

This clone has just a few counts. This rearrangement joins TRBV10-2 to TRBJ2-5; TRBD2 is a possible D gene (6 bases). V was clipped by 5 bases and J by 0 bases, with 13 bases between them. The germline V gene has CDR1 WSHSY and CDR2 SAAADI. CDR3 size: 15 residues. Here the CDR3 reads CASSFSLAYQETQYF. The CDR3 region has the DNA TGCGCCAGCAGTTTTTCACTAGCCTACCAAGAGACCCAGTACTTC.

The chain links TRBV9 to TRBJ2-3; maybe TRBD1 (6 bases). Germline V lookup: CDR1 SGDLS, CDR2 YYNGEE. The V gene lost 0 bases and the J gene lost 4 bases, with 24 bases spanning the gap. This CDR3 has 19 amino acids. CDR3 sequence (DNA): TGTGCCAGCAGCGTAGCGAACGGTTTTTGGCAGGGGCGCCCAGATACGCAGTATTTT. Residues: CASSVANGFWQGRPDTQYF.

This clone is a singleton in its sample. The CDR3 nucleotides read TGTGCCAGCAGCTCTGACAGTTCCTACGAGCAGTACTTC. This encodes CASSSDSSYEQYF. The chain uses TRBV7-3 and TRBJ2-7; D may be TRBD1 (5 bases). CDR3 length: 13 residues. V lost 4 bases, J lost 1 base, and 8 bases lay in between. CDR1 SGHTA and CDR2 FQGTGA come from the germline V gene.

The chain recombines TRBV2 with TRBJ1-5; the D is unclear. This CDR3 is built from 13 residues. Trimming stripped 7 bases from V and 5 bases from J, with 12 bases between. CDR1 SNHLY and CDR2 FYNNEI come from the germline V gene. The DNA for the CDR3 is TGTGCCAGCAACCTGGACGGGTATCAGCCCCAGCATTTT. This gives the protein CASNLDGYQPQHF.

This chain links TRBV28 with TRBJ2-7; 8 bases line up with TRBD1. The ends lost 5 bases at V and 3 bases at J; junction bases unmatched: 9. The CDR3 spans 15 residues. CDR1 and CDR2 from the germline V gene are MDHEN and SYDVKM. CDR3 bases: TGTGCCAGCAGTCCTTATCGGACAGGGAGCTACGAGCAGTACTTC. The encoded protein is CASSPYRTGSYEQYF.

The rearrangement joins TRBV19 to TRBJ2-7; the D gene is possibly TRBD2 (5 bases). V was trimmed by 8 bases and J by 0 bases, leaving 11 bases between them. This CDR3 spans 13 amino acids. Germline CDR1 LNHDA, CDR2 SQIVND (reference sequence). In DNA, the CDR3 is TGTGCCAGTTCAGCGGCGCCCTCCTACGAGCAGTACTTC. This encodes CASSAAPSYEQYF.

The chain uses TRBV23-1 and TRBJ2-3; D is ambiguous. TRBV23-1 is placed among ORFs of uncertain function. V lost 0 bases and J 3 bases, leaving 13 bases between the germline ends. The CDR3 extends over 16 amino acids. The CDR3 DNA is TGCGCCAGCAGTCAATCCCCCCTACGAAAGACAGATACGCAGTATTTT. Protein product: CASSQSPLRKTDTQYF.

The rearrangement links TRBV2 to TRBJ1-2, with D possibly matching TRBD1 (6 bases). With 7 bases removed from V and 3 bases from J, the gap between germline ends came to 15 bases. CDR1 SNHLY and CDR2 FYNNEI come from the germline V gene. This CDR3 has 14 residues. The CDR3 region has the DNA TGTGCCAGCATTACCGAACAGGGACACTATGGCTACACCTTC. It codes for CASITEQGHYGYTF.

V usage is TRBV5-6 and J usage is TRBJ2-1; D call uncertain. CDR1 and CDR2 from the germline V gene are SGHDT and YYEEEE. V lost 0 bases, J lost 5 bases, and 12 bases lay in between. The CDR3 is 15 amino acids. In DNA, the CDR3 is TGTGCCAGCAGCTTGGTTAGAAGGATGGACAATGAGCAGTTCTTC. Protein: CASSLVRRMDNEQFF.

CDR3 DNA: TGTGCCACGACAGGGATGATTAACTATGGCTACACCTTC. Translating gives CATTGMINYGYTF. The V gene is TRBV10-3, the J gene TRBJ1-2; TRBD1 matches at 7 bases. The CDR3 totals 13 residues. From germline, CDR1 is ENHRY and CDR2 SYGVKD. Trimming cost V 10 bases and J 1 base; bases outside gene matches: 6.

This chain joins TRBV5-1 and TRBJ2-5; a weak D match, TRBD1 (5 bases). The ends were cut back, 3 bases at V and 7 bases at J, with 19 bases in the middle. The CDR3 has 15 amino acids. Per the germline V gene, CDR1 is SGHRS and CDR2 is YFSETQ. CDR3 bases: TGCGCCAGCAGCTCCCCAGGGAACCAAGAAGTGACCCAGTACTTC. Amino acids: CASSSPGNQEVTQYF.

This chain connects TRBV13 to TRBJ1-2; no clear D. This CDR3 region has 16 residues. CDR1 is PRHDT and CDR2 is FYEKMQ in the germline V gene (reference sequence). With 0 bases removed from V and 6 bases from J, the gap between germline ends came to 17 bases. CDR3 nucleotides: TGTGCCAGCAGCTTAGGCATGGCCCGCGGTAGTCATGGCTACACCTTC. The encoded protein is CASSLGMARGSHGYTF.

The J gene is TRBJ1-4, the V gene TRBV6-5; 7 positions match TRBD1. This CDR3 is 14 amino acids long. Germline V gene data show CDR1 as MNHEY and CDR2 as SVGAGI. With V trimmed by 5 bases and J by 5 bases, 5 bases remained unmatched. CDR3 sequence reads: CASSLQGRNEKLFF. As DNA, the CDR3 is TGTGCCAGCAGTCTACAGGGGAGGAATGAAAAACTGTTTTTT.

The V and J genes are TRBV5-6 and TRBJ2-2; 10 bases fit TRBD2. V lost 1 base, J lost 2 bases, and 2 bases stayed unmatched. The CDR3 runs 16 residues. The germline gives CDR1 SGHDT, CDR2 YYEEEE. CDR3 coding DNA: TGTGCCAGCAGCTTGCTAGCGGGGGTAAACACCGGGGAGCTGTTTTTT. Translating gives CASSLLAGVNTGELFF.